What follows are 14 T cell receptor beta chains derived from one specimen sequenced in a study of shared clonotypes between healthy human individuals. Only in-frame clones appear in the TCRdb table, and some are missing; sequencing was by immunoSEQ multiplex PCR. The table lists more than 2 million clones, about 94% of them singletons. The sample taken for sequencing was naive CD4+ T cells sorted from blood. Described subset: CD45RA+ positively selected. These receptors all stem from a man younger than 35 in good health.

V gene TRBV18 combines with J gene TRBJ1-5; a possible D gene is TRBD1 (6 bases). This CDR3 contains 16 residues. The V end lost 1 base, the J end lost 3 bases, and 13 bases lay between the germline ends. The germline CDR1 and CDR2 sequences are KGHSH and LQKENI. The CDR3, as DNA: TGTGCCAGCTCACCACAGGGGGGTAGCTCCAATCAGCCCCAGCATTTT. This codes for CASSPQGGSSNQPQHF.

This clone came up once. In DNA form, the CDR3 reads TGTGCCAGCTCATATGGACAGGGCGAATCACCCCTCCACTTT. Amino acids: CASSYGQGESPLHF. The rearrangement joins TRBV18 to TRBJ1-6, with 8 bases that match TRBD1. With 5 bases clipped from V and 10 bases from J, the junction kept 7 bases outside the gene matches. CDR1 and CDR2 from the germline V gene are KGHSH and LQKENI. The CDR3 runs 14 residues.

The rearrangement uses TRBV5-3 and TRBJ2-7; TRBD1 agrees at 9 bases. TRBV5-3 falls under the ORF class, with uncertain function. V trimming: 4 bases; J trimming: 6 bases; junction bases outside the gene matches: 8. The CDR3 spans 14 residues. The CDR3 is CARSGRQGGFEQYF. The CDR3 DNA is TGTGCCAGAAGCGGTCGACAGGGGGGATTCGAGCAGTACTTC.

The chain couples TRBV9 to TRBJ2-1, with no clear D. Trimming took 0 bases from V and 8 from J, leaving 21 bases between them. The CDR3 runs to 17 residues. CDR1 and CDR2 from the germline V gene are SGDLS and YYNGEE. The CDR3 region is CASSVASARSYRDEQFF. The CDR3 nucleotides read TGTGCCAGCAGCGTAGCCTCCGCCAGAAGCTATCGGGATGAGCAGTTCTTC.

The rearrangement uses TRBV6-4 and TRBJ1-6; 9 bases align to TRBD1. Germline lookup yields CDR1 MRHNA and CDR2 SNTAGT. The CDR3 covers 15 residues. The V and J ends lost 2 bases and 10 bases, in that order; junction bases with no gene match: 6. CDR3 DNA: TGTGCCAGCAGTGACATGGGGACAGGGCGGTCACCCCTCCACTTT. It is translated as CASSDMGTGRSPLHF.

The chain uses TRBV20-1 and TRBJ2-7, with no clear D. V shed 3 bases and J shed 6 bases, with 9 bases lying between them. The CDR3 contains 11 residues. Germline V gene sequence: CDR1 DFQATT, CDR2 SNEGSKA (reference sequence). DNA of the CDR3: TGCAGTGCTAGCAACGGACGCGAGCAGTACTTC. Translation: CSASNGREQYF.

The chain links TRBV10-1 to TRBJ2-2; unclear D gene. Germline CDR1 is WNHNN and CDR2 is SYGVQD (reference sequence). Deletions cut 8 bases from V and 4 bases from J, with 20 bases between. The CDR3 totals 16 residues. CDR3 sequence: CASERKTHTFTGELFF. CDR3 nucleotide sequence: TGCGCCAGCGAGAGGAAAACCCATACTTTCACCGGGGAGCTGTTTTTT.

This clone is a singleton in its sample. Different DNA sequences within this sample yield the same CDR3. The V call is TRBV7-9, the J call TRBJ2-7; D may be TRBD1 or TRBD2 (5 bases each). Trimming left V 4 bases short and J 2 bases short, with 9 bases between. The CDR3 extends over 13 amino acids. Germline assignment: CDR1 SEHNR and CDR2 FQNEAQ (reference sequence). The CDR3: CASSSGPPYEQYF. Written as DNA, the CDR3 is TGTGCCAGCAGCTCGGGACCGCCCTACGAGCAGTACTTC.

The rearrangement joins TRBV6-5 to TRBJ2-3, with D unresolved. CDR3 length: 13 residues. The V end lost 4 bases, the J end lost 4 bases, and 9 bases lay between the germline ends. Germline values: CDR1 MNHEY, CDR2 SVGAGI. The CDR3 nucleotides read TGTGCCAGCAGTTTCCTCACTTCAGATACGCAGTATTTT. This gives the protein CASSFLTSDTQYF.

V is TRBV25-1 and J is TRBJ1-2, with D unresolved. The germline gives CDR1 MGHDK, CDR2 SYGVNS. Trimming stripped 6 bases from V and 8 bases from J, with 10 bases between. CDR3 length: 11 residues. The CDR3 sequence: CASRDDLGYTF. In DNA, the CDR3 is TGTGCCAGCAGGGACGACTTAGGCTACACCTTC.

The V and J genes are TRBV9 and TRBJ1-3; D not resolved. The CDR3 covers 13 residues. The ends were cut back, 4 bases at V and 9 bases at J, with 14 bases in the middle. The germline gives CDR1 SGDLS, CDR2 YYNGEE. CDR3 bases: TGTGCCAGCAGCTCCTTAATATTAGGCACCATATATTTT. As protein: CASSSLILGTIYF. Combining the CDR3 with reference TRBV9 and TRBJ1-3 gives the whole variable domain DSGVTQTPKHLITATGQRVTLRCSPRSGDLSVYWYQQSLDQGLQFLIQYYNGEERAKGNILERFSAQQFPDLHSELNLSSLELGDSALYFCASSSLILGTIYFGEGSWLTVV.

V is TRBV5-1 and J is TRBJ2-7; either TRBD1 or TRBD2 may fit D (6 bases each). The CDR3 has 12 residues. Per the germline V gene, CDR1 is SGHRS and CDR2 is YFSETQ. CDR3 protein: CVSGTQGGEQYF. Here the CDR3 DNA reads TGCGTATCCGGGACTCAAGGGGGGGAGCAGTACTTC.

The V gene is TRBV18, the J gene TRBJ1-1; tentatively, D is TRBD1 (5 bases). The germline V and J ends were trimmed by 6 bases and 3 bases, with 17 bases remaining between them. Germline V gives CDR1 KGHSH, CDR2 LQKENI. This CDR3 is 15 amino acids long. CDR3 sequence: CASSNNVGTYTEAFF. DNA of the CDR3: TGTGCCAGCTCCAATAACGTGGGGACGTACACTGAAGCTTTCTTT. The full variable domain, its missing parts supplied by reference TRBV18 and TRBJ1-1, is NAGVMQNPRHLVRRRGQEARLRCSPMKGHSHVYWYRQLPEEGLKFMVYLQKENIIDESGMPKERFSAEFPKEGPSILRIQQVVRGDSAAYFCASSNNVGTYTEAFFGQGTRLTVV.

This clone occurred once. In the same sample, other DNA sequences code for this CDR3. For the CDR3, the DNA is TGTGCCAGCAGCGGTAGCGGAAACACCATATATTTT. As protein: CASSGSGNTIYF. The rearrangement uses TRBV28 and TRBJ1-3; the D is unclear. V was pared by 6 bases and J by 4 bases, with 7 bases between. The germline gives CDR1 MDHEN, CDR2 SYDVKM. The CDR3 is made up of 12 amino acids.